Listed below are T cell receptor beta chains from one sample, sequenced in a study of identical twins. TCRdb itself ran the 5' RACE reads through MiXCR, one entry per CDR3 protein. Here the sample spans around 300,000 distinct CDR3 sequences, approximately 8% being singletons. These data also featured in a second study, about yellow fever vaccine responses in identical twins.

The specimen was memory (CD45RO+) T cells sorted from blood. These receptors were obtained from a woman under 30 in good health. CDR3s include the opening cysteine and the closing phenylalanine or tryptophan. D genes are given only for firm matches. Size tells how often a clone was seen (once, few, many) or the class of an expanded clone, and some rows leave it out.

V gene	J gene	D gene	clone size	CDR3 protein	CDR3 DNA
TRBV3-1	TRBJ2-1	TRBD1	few	CACSPQDRGLSYNEQFF	TGTGCCTGCAGCCCCCAGGACAGGGGATTGTCCTACAATGAGCAGTTCTTC
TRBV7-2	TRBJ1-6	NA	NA	CASSPGQDSPLHF	TGTGCCAGCAGCCCGGGACAAGATTCACCCCTCCACTTT
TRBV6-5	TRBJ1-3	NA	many	CASCSVGNTIYF	TGTGCCAGCTGCTCGGTCGGAAACACCATATATTTT
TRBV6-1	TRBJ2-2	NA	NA	CASSRDLLGAGELFF	TGTGCCAGCAGTCGGGACTTGTTGGGGGCTGGGGAGCTGTTTTTT
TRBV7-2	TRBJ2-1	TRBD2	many	CASNHGRGGRNEQFF	TGTGCCAGCAACCATGGGCGGGGGGGTAGGAATGAGCAGTTCTTC
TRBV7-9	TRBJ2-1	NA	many	CASSLSETAYNEQFF	TGTGCCAGCAGCTTATCAGAAACCGCCTACAATGAGCAGTTCTTC
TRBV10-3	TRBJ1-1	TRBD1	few	CAISEQQGLGEAFF	TGTGCCATCAGTGAGCAACAGGGGCTGGGGGAAGCTTTCTTT
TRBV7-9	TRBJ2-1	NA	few	CASSLRDLGSYNEQFF	TGTGCCAGCAGCTTAAGGGACCTAGGCTCCTACAATGAGCAGTTCTTC
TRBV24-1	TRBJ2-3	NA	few	CATSGQQGSSTDTQYF	TGTGCCACCAGTGGCCAACAGGGAAGTAGCACAGATACGCAGTATTTT
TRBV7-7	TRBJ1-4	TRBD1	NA	CASSRRDRVTTNEKLFF	TGTGCCAGCAGCCGCCGGGACAGGGTCACAACTAATGAAAAACTGTTTTTT
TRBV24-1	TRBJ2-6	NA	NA	CATSVRESSGANVLTF	TGTGCCACCAGTGTGAGGGAGAGCTCTGGGGCCAACGTCCTGACTTTC
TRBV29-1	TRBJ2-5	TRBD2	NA	CSVRGGETQYF	TGCAGCGTTCGGGGGGGGGAGACCCAGTACTTC
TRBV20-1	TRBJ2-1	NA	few	CSAKWGGSYNEQFF	TGCAGTGCTAAATGGGGCGGCTCCTACAATGAGCAGTTCTTC
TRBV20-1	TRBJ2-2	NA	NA	CSARSPLGGDTGELFF	TGCAGTGCTAGATCCCCCCTTGGCGGCGACACCGGGGAGCTGTTTTTT
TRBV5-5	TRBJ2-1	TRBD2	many	CASSPGTSGSNEQFF	TGTGCCAGCAGCCCCGGGACTAGCGGGAGCAATGAGCAGTTCTTC
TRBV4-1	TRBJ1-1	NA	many	CASWGGEAFF	TGCGCCAGCTGGGGAGGTGAAGCTTTCTTT
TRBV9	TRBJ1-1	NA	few	CASSEGGIRTEAFF	TGTGCCAGCAGCGAGGGAGGGATAAGGACTGAAGCTTTCTTT
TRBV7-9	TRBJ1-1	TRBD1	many	CASRITGGQNTEAFF	TGTGCCAGCAGGATTACAGGGGGACAGAACACTGAAGCTTTCTTT
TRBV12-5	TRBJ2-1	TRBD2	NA	CASGLLAGRAYEQFF	TGTGCTAGTGGTCTACTAGCGGGGAGAGCCTATGAGCAGTTCTTC
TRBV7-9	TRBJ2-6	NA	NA	CASRGKDSGANVLTF	TGTGCCAGCAGAGGGAAGGACTCTGGGGCCAACGTCCTGACTTTC
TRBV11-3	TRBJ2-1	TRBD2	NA	CASSRLAGGPGDEQFF	TGTGCCAGCAGTCGTCTAGCGGGAGGGCCAGGAGATGAGCAGTTCTTC
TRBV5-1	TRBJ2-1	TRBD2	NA	CASSLPTLTGGYNEQFF	TGCGCCAGCAGCTTGCCTACTTTGACGGGAGGGTACAATGAGCAGTTCTTC
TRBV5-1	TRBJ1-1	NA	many	CASSLAPANTEAFF	TGCGCCAGCAGCTTGGCTCCAGCCAACACCGAAGCTTTCTTT
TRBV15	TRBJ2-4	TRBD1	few	CATSRGEGQGTLAKNIQYF	TGTGCCACCAGCAGGGGAGAGGGACAGGGAACATTAGCCAAAAACATTCAGTACTTC
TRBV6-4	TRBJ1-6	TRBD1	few	CASRLRDSYNSPLHF	TGTGCCAGCAGACTCAGGGACAGCTATAATTCACCCCTCCACTTT
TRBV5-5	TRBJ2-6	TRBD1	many	CASSSTGTGESGANVLTF	TGTGCCAGCAGCTCCACCGGGACAGGTGAATCTGGGGCCAACGTCCTGACTTTC
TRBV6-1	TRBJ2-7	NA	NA	CASSEGTAYEQYF	TGTGCCAGCAGTGAGGGAACCGCCTACGAGCAGTACTTC
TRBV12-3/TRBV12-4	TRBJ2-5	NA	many	CASRGGTEETQYF	TGTGCCAGCAGGGGAGGGACAGAAGAGACCCAGTACTTC
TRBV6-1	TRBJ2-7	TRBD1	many	CASSARDSKYEQYF	TGTGCCAGCAGCGCCCGGGACAGCAAATACGAGCAGTACTTC
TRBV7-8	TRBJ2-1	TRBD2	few	CASSPHRLAGGQSSYNEQFF	TGTGCCAGCAGCCCTCATAGACTAGCGGGAGGACAGAGCTCCTACAATGAGCAGTTCTTC
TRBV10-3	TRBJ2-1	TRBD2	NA	CAISDPGTSGPTMTQFF	TGTGCCATCAGTGACCCGGGGACTAGCGGACCTACAATGACGCAGTTCTTC
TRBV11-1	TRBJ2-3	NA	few	CASSFASGSTDTQYF	TGTGCCAGCAGCTTCGCATCAGGGAGCACAGATACGCAGTATTTT
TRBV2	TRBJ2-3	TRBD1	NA	CASSETGMSTDTQYF	TGTGCCAGCAGTGAGACAGGGATGAGCACAGATACGCAGTATTTT
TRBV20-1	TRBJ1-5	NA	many	CSARDGQQHQPQHF	TGCAGTGCTAGAGATGGCCAGCAACATCAGCCCCAGCATTTT
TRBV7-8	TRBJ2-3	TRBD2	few	CASSLRDPGGVTDTQYF	TGTGCCAGCAGCTTAAGAGACCCGGGAGGAGTCACAGATACGCAGTATTTT
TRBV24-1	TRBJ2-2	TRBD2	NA	CATSDFGAGAGELFF	TGTGCCACCAGTGATTTTGGGGCGGGGGCCGGGGAGCTGTTTTTT
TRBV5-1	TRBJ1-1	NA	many	CASSPRGVVNTEAFF	TGCGCCAGCAGCCCCCGAGGGGTGGTGAACACTGAAGCTTTCTTT